This TCR beta chain was sequenced in a study of cytomegalovirus exposure and HLA in healthy donors. Study information: Around 200 million T cells yielded 120 million or so unique TCR beta sequences, as an earlier analysis found.

Study-level results: Presence/absence analyses supposed approximately even sequencing depth among donors.

On this clone: Its antigen remains unknown.

13 Jbeta primers and 60 Vbeta primers were used for the PCR. Using immunoSEQ multiplex PCR, the repertoire was profiled, and TCRdb retains in-frame clones only, with some absent. The sample has about 140,000 clones, approximately 71% seen once. This TCR was recovered from a man in his forties in good health and CMV-seronegative. The material sequenced was PBMCs.

Here the CDR3 reads CASSVKLAGGLAGELFF. In DNA, the CDR3 is TGTGCCAGCAGCGTCAAACTAGCGGGGGGGCTCGCCGGGGAGCTGTTTTTT. The chain combines TRBV5-4 with TRBJ2-2; 13 nucleotides match TRBD2. J gave up 6 bases and V 4 bases, and 9 bases lay outside the gene matches. The CDR3 contains 17 residues. Germline lookup yields CDR1 SGHNT and CDR2 YYREEE (reference sequence).